The 21 T cell receptor beta chains given below trace back to one sample, sequenced in a study of neurological immune-mediated disorders. TCRdb recomputed calls from the 5' RACE reads with MiXCR, one row per CDR3 protein. The sample holds approximately 48,000 distinct CDR3 sequences, roughly 13% seen once. Time point denoted: longitudinal time-point 3. The sequenced material came from PBMCs. The receptors come from a male donor with HTLV-1-associated myelopathy (HAM/TSP).

This clonotype was counted ten times or more. The rearrangement joins TRBV28 to TRBJ1-2; possible D gene TRBD1, 6 bases. CDR1 is MDHEN and CDR2 is SYDVKM in the germline V gene. This CDR3 contains 17 residues. V was clipped by 5 bases and J by 5 bases, with 24 bases between them. The CDR3 DNA follows: TGTGCCAGCAGTCACCTAATCCCAAGGAGAGGGGGGTATGGCTACACCTTC. Amino acids: CASSHLIPRRGGYGYTF.

Many counts were recorded for this clonotype. The rearrangement uses TRBV6-5 and TRBJ1-1; D not resolved. V was shortened by 4 bases and J by 5 bases, with 8 bases between the two germline ends. Germline loops: CDR1 MNHEY, CDR2 SVGAGI. The CDR3 sequence is 12 residues long. DNA of the CDR3: TGTGCCAGCAGTTTTGGTCGGACTGAAGCTTTCTTT. Protein product: CASSFGRTEAFF.

This clonotype came up many times. The chain combines TRBV7-9 with TRBJ1-1, with D possibly being TRBD1 (5 bases). V was clipped by 5 bases and J by 0 bases, with 10 bases between them. The CDR3 totals 14 residues. Germline V gene lookup returns CDR1 SEHNR and CDR2 FQNEAQ (reference sequence). In DNA form, the CDR3 reads TGTGCCAGCAGCCAAACGGGACTGAACACTGAAGCTTTCTTT. This translates into CASSQTGLNTEAFF. Drawing the rest from reference TRBV7-9 and TRBJ1-1, the complete variable domain is DTGVSQNPRHKITKRGQNVTFRCDPISEHNRLYWYRQTLGQGPEFLTYFQNEAQLEKSRLLSDRFSAERPKGSFSTLEIQRTEQGDSAMYLCASSQTGLNTEAFFGQGTRLTVV.

The chain couples TRBV7-8 to TRBJ2-1, with a possible D match to TRBD2 (6 bases). The V gene's germline CDR1 is SGHVS and CDR2 FQNEAQ. The CDR3 covers 15 residues. V shed 8 bases and J shed 4 bases, with 18 bases lying between them. The CDR3 here is CASASGRESYNEQFF. The CDR3 coding sequence is TGTGCCAGCGCCTCAGGACGGGAGAGTTACAATGAGCAGTTCTTC.

The chain is built from TRBV7-3 and TRBJ2-1, with D possibly matching TRBD2 (5 bases). Trimming removed 5 bases from V and 0 bases from J, with 8 bases in between. The germline V gene has CDR1 SGHTA and CDR2 FQGTGA. This CDR3 is 14 amino acids long. The DNA for the CDR3 is TGTGCCAGCAGCAGTACTAGCTCCTACAATGAGCAGTTCTTC. It specifies CASSSTSSYNEQFF.

At least ten counts were recorded for this clonotype. The V gene is TRBV11-2, the J gene TRBJ1-2; D gene unclear. The CDR3 extends over 14 amino acids. Germline values: CDR1 SGHAT, CDR2 FQNNGV. Trimming stripped 4 bases from V and 3 bases from J, with 12 bases between. As DNA, the CDR3 is TGTGCCAGCAGCTCCCAGTTGGGTGACTATGGCTACACCTTC. Translating it yields CASSSQLGDYGYTF.

This clonotype was seen at least ten times. V is TRBV6-6 and J is TRBJ2-2; D perhaps matches TRBD1 (6 bases). Trimming took off 4 bases at V and 9 bases at J, with 9 bases between the two ends. The germline V gene encodes CDR1 MNHNY and CDR2 SVGAGI (reference sequence). This CDR3 region has 12 residues. CDR3 residues: CASSWGPRELFF. The CDR3 bases are TGTGCCAGCAGTTGGGGGCCAAGGGAGCTGTTTTTT.

By frequency in the sample, this clonotype is medium-sized. This sequence joins TRBV3-1 and TRBJ1-1; D gene unclear. CDR1 LGHDT and CDR2 YNNKEL come from the germline V gene (reference sequence). V was trimmed by 1 base and J by 5 bases, leaving 11 bases between them. This CDR3 contains 14 residues. In DNA form, the CDR3 reads TGTGCCAGCAGCCAAGGGAGCCTGGGGACTGAAGCTTTCTTT. Translation: CASSQGSLGTEAFF.

This clonotype was observed a handful of times. The rearrangement joins TRBV6-4 to TRBJ1-1; tentative D call: TRBD1 (6 bases). The CDR3 covers 14 residues. From germline, CDR1 is MRHNA and CDR2 SNTAGT. The V end was cut by 2 bases, the J end by 5 bases, with 12 bases between. In DNA form, the CDR3 reads TGTGCCAGCAGTGACCGTTTAGGGGGGACTGAAGCTTTCTTT. This sequence encodes CASSDRLGGTEAFF.

This clonotype was counted at least ten times. The chain links TRBV5-1 to TRBJ1-1; 11 bases align to TRBD1. After removal of 2 bases from V and 3 bases from J, the junction contained 3 bases not matched to a gene. The germline V gene encodes CDR1 SGHRS and CDR2 YFSETQ. CDR3 length equals 15 residues. The CDR3 region is CASSFMGQGDTEAFF. The DNA for the CDR3 is TGCGCCAGCAGCTTCATGGGACAGGGGGACACTGAAGCTTTCTTT.

The table lists this clonotype with many counts. The gene calls are TRBV4-3 and TRBJ1-2; D may be TRBD1 (5 bases). The CDR3 extends over 12 amino acids. Trimming cost V 8 bases and J 8 bases, with 15 bases left between them. Germline V gene lookup returns CDR1 LGHNA and CDR2 YSLEER. CDR3 sequence: CASGSGFEGYTF. The CDR3 DNA sequence: TGCGCCAGCGGCTCAGGGTTTGAAGGCTACACCTTC.

At least ten counts were recorded for this clonotype. This sequence joins TRBV5-1 and TRBJ2-2; 9 positions match TRBD2. This CDR3 is 14 amino acids long. Losses at the gene ends were 6 bases for V and 5 bases for J; bases not matched to a gene: 5. Germline CDR1 reads SGHRS; CDR2 reads YFSETQ. DNA of the CDR3: TGCGCCAGCACCCTAGCGGGGCGTACCGGGGAGCTGTTTTTT. Translating it yields CASTLAGRTGELFF.

In this sample, this clonotype turned up many times. The rearrangement links TRBV7-6 to TRBJ1-6, with D maybe TRBD1 (5 bases). The V end lost 6 bases, the J end lost 7 bases, and 10 bases lay between the germline ends. The CDR3 contains 13 residues. Germline V lookup: CDR1 SGHVS, CDR2 FNYEAQ. The CDR3 sequence is CASSKKGNSPLHF. The CDR3 nucleotides read TGTGCCAGCAGTAAAAAGGGGAATTCACCCCTCCACTTT.

The chain uses TRBV3-1 and TRBJ1-6; 7 positions agree with TRBD1. The V gene end was trimmed by 5 bases and the J gene end by 4 bases; junction bases not matched to a gene: 2. This CDR3 has 14 amino acids. Looked up from germline, CDR1 is LGHDT and CDR2 is YNNKEL (reference sequence). CDR3 in amino acids: CASSSGQYNSPLHF. DNA for the CDR3: TGTGCCAGCAGCTCGGGACAGTATAATTCACCCCTCCACTTT.

This clonotype was recorded many times. This chain uses TRBV4-2 with TRBJ2-6; D is unclear. Germline CDR1 and CDR2: LGHNA and YNFKEQ. The CDR3 is 16 residues long. Trimming shortened V by 3 bases and J by 0 bases, and 9 bases separated the two germline ends. The DNA for the CDR3 is TGTGCCAGCAGCCAGGACGCCGACTCTGGGGCCAACGTCCTGACTTTC. Translating it yields CASSQDADSGANVLTF.

This clonotype was detected ten times or more. The V and J genes are TRBV4-3 and TRBJ1-1, with D perhaps matching TRBD1 (5 bases). CDR3 length equals 13 residues. CDR1 and CDR2 (germline): LGHNA, YSLEER. V shed 4 bases and J shed 7 bases, with 13 bases lying between them. Here the CDR3 reads CASSLAQGGEAFF. In DNA form, the CDR3 reads TGCGCCAGCAGCCTTGCCCAGGGCGGTGAAGCTTTCTTT.

This clonotype has a count of ten or more. The CDR3 loop is CASSLEIGGVGYTF. The CDR3 nucleotides read TGCGCCAGCAGCTTGGAGATCGGTGGGGTTGGCTACACCTTC. The chain uses TRBV5-1 and TRBJ1-2; no clear D gene. Germline loops: CDR1 SGHRS, CDR2 YFSETQ. V shed 0 bases and J shed 7 bases, with 13 bases lying between them. The CDR3 has 14 amino acids.

The V gene is TRBV5-1, the J gene TRBJ2-7; TRBD1 matches at 7 bases. J lost 2 bases, V lost 0 bases, and 5 bases had no gene match. CDR3 length: 15 residues. The germline CDR1 and CDR2 sequences are SGHRS and YFSETQ. The CDR3: CASSLGQGVTYEQYF. For the CDR3, the DNA is TGCGCCAGCAGCTTGGGACAGGGAGTAACCTACGAGCAGTACTTC.

At least ten counts were recorded for this clonotype. The chain has TRBV4-2 and TRBJ1-5; no definite D call. Trimming pared 1 base from V and 5 bases from J, leaving 6 bases between. CDR3 length: 13 residues. The germline V gene encodes CDR1 LGHNA and CDR2 YNFKEQ. CDR3 bases: TGTGCCAGCAGCCAAGTTCGAGATCAGCCCCAGCATTTT. This gives the protein CASSQVRDQPQHF.

This clonotype has ten or more counts. The chain employs TRBV10-3 and TRBJ2-7; weak D call: TRBD1 (6 bases). The CDR3 loop spans 13 amino acids. V was shortened by 5 bases and J by 4 bases, with 12 bases between the two germline ends. Germline loops: CDR1 ENHRY, CDR2 SYGVKD. CDR3 sequence reads: CAISPGDMYEQYF. The CDR3 DNA sequence: TGTGCCATCAGTCCAGGGGACATGTACGAGCAGTACTTC.

A remark on this clonotype: One end of the junction does not line up with germline, which may come from a read error. The V call is TRBV7-2, the J call TRBJ1-5; D not resolved. The CDR3 runs 13 residues. Per germline, CDR1 SGHTA and CDR2 FQGNSA. The CDR3 is CASSLSRNQPQHF. The DNA for the CDR3 is TGTGCCAGCAGCTTAAGTAGAAATCAACCCCAGCATTTT.